Listed here is a single TCR beta chain. Its specificity is unknown. V was pared by 1 base and J by 4 bases, with 8 bases between. The CDR3 consists of 14 residues. Germline loops: CDR1 SGHTA, CDR2 FQGNSA. This sample stems from a study of beta chain features in type 1 diabetes. Study conclusions and caveats: For cells with high TCR expression, cDNA sequencing could yield over-representation. Any HLA type influence on TCRB rearrangement was left unresolved here. Insertions at VDJ junctions were less frequent in type 1 diabetes patients. These patients also deleted more nucleotides at the same junctions. A moderate, significant TCRB CDR3 shortening appeared in type 1 diabetes across four CD4+ subsets.

Every isolated RNA sample was fully reverse transcribed, so sequencing captured expressed TCRB transcripts. Naive, central memory and regulatory T cell samples averaged around 3.5 million immunoSEQ reads each. Here immunoSEQ multiplex PCR was the method, and the copy in TCRdb shows in-frame clones only, minus some. Among 500,000 to 850,000 clones, over 12% were seen once, and the ten largest hold 0.03% to 0.04%. This rearrangement joins TRBV7-2 to TRBJ1-5; D remains unclear. Sequenced: naive CD4+ T cells from blood. The source is a man younger than 35 with type 1 diabetes. CDR3 bases: TGTGCCAGCAGCTTAGATCTCAGAAATCAGCCCCAGCATTTT. Translated: CASSLDLRNQPQHF.